This TCR beta chain was found in a study of blood T cell repertoires in COVID-19. In Cohort 3, a recovered donor had either two negative PCRs, clearance, or symptom resolution. Sequencing used immunoSEQ multiplex PCR; TCRdb keeps in-frame clones, though not all of them. Found here are some 200,000 clones, around 73% of them singletons; the top ten hold around a sixth. The CDR3 has 13 amino acids. Germline V gives CDR1 KGHDR, CDR2 SFDVKD. V lost 8 bases and J 3 bases, leaving 10 bases between the germline ends. The sequenced sample consisted of PBMCs or T cells enriched from blood (not recorded which). The chain joins TRBV24-1 to TRBJ1-5; D is unresolved. This receptor was taken from a woman between 45 and 60 years old who had recovered from COVID-19. CDR3: CATNGGVNQPQHF. CDR3 nucleotide sequence: TGTGCCACCAACGGAGGAGTCAATCAGCCCCAGCATTTT.